These 26 T cell receptor beta chains came from one sample sequenced in a study of beta chain features in type 1 diabetes. All of the isolated RNA was reverse transcribed, so expressed TCRB transcripts were sequenced. Sequencing was performed with immunoSEQ multiplex PCR; in TCRdb, only in-frame clones are kept and a portion is missing. Among under 450,000 clones listed, approximately 15% were seen once. The sequenced material came from naive CD4+ T cells from blood. These receptors were obtained from a man aged 25 to 40 in good health.

The J gene is TRBJ1-1, the V gene TRBV15; unclear D gene. With 6 bases removed from V and 0 bases from J, the gap between germline ends came to 8 bases. Germline values: CDR1 LNHNV, CDR2 YYDKDF (reference sequence). This CDR3 contains 13 residues. Written as DNA, the CDR3 is TGTGCCACCAGGAGGTTCTTGAACACTGAAGCTTTCTTT. Translating it yields CATRRFLNTEAFF.

This clone has a handful of counts. The CDR3 bases are TGTGCCAGCAGTTACCAGGGACTAGCGGGCCTATACAATGAGCAGTTCTTC. Its translation is CASSYQGLAGLYNEQFF. The J gene is TRBJ2-1, the V gene TRBV7-9; 12 bases match TRBD2. The CDR3 spans 17 residues. Trimming took 6 bases from V and 4 from J; bases not matched to a gene: 10. Germline values: CDR1 SEHNR, CDR2 FQNEAQ (reference sequence). Combining the CDR3 with reference TRBV7-9 and TRBJ2-1 gives the whole variable domain DTGVSQNPRHKITKRGQNVTFRCDPISEHNRLYWYRQTLGQGPEFLTYFQNEAQLEKSRLLSDRFSAERPKGSFSTLEIQRTEQGDSAMYLCASSYQGLAGLYNEQFFGPGTRLTVL.

The genes are TRBV6-5 and TRBJ2-5; no clear D. Germline V gives CDR1 MNHEY, CDR2 SVGAGI. The V end was cut by 11 bases, the J end by 1 base, with 17 bases between. The CDR3 totals 14 residues. CDR3 region: CAAATGGIQETQYF. The CDR3 DNA reads as TGTGCCGCAGCAACTGGCGGAATCCAAGAGACCCAGTACTTC.

Concerning this clone: This specimen includes other DNA sequences encoding the same CDR3. The V call is TRBV29-1, the J call TRBJ1-1; D unresolved. V was cut by 3 bases and J by 1 base, with 0 bases left in between. The CDR3 covers 10 residues. Germline values: CDR1 SQVTM, CDR2 ANQGSEA. CDR3 in amino acids: CSVENTEAFF. The CDR3 nucleotides read TGCAGCGTTGAGAACACTGAAGCTTTCTTT.

This clone was detected only a few times. The rearrangement joins TRBV6-4 to TRBJ2-1, with D tentatively TRBD2 (6 bases). The CDR3 spans 16 residues. V shed 4 bases and J shed 3 bases, with 16 bases lying between them. Germline V gene sequence: CDR1 MRHNA, CDR2 SNTAGT. The CDR3 coding sequence is TGTGCCAGCAGTGGCTCCGGGGGTCTCTACTACAATGAGCAGTTCTTC. It is translated as CASSGSGGLYYNEQFF.

The J gene is TRBJ1-1, the V gene TRBV4-3; D may be TRBD1 (5 bases). The CDR3 extends over 14 amino acids. The V gene lost 2 bases and the J gene lost 6 bases, with 13 bases spanning the gap. Looked up from germline, CDR1 is LGHNA and CDR2 is YSLEER. CDR3 residues: CASSQNSGTSEAFF. For the CDR3, the DNA is TGCGCCAGCAGCCAAAATTCGGGGACGTCTGAAGCTTTCTTT.

There are a few counts of this clone. The chain has TRBV21-1 and TRBJ2-7. TRBV21-1 is a pseudogene locus. The CDR3 covers 14 residues. CDR3 loop: CASSKRDGVYEQYV. The CDR3 nucleotides read TGTGCCAGCAGCAAAAGGGACGGTGTTTACGAGCAGTACGTC.

CDR3: CASSASRSYEQYF. The DNA of the CDR3 is TGTGCCAGCAGCGCGTCCAGGTCCTACGAGCAGTACTTC. The gene calls are TRBV7-9 and TRBJ2-7; no clear D gene. The CDR3 sequence is 13 residues long. The V and J ends lost 5 bases and 1 base respectively, with 9 bases between them. Germline loops: CDR1 SEHNR, CDR2 FQNEAQ (reference sequence).

The chain is built from TRBV7-9 and TRBJ2-7; perhaps D is TRBD1 or TRBD2 (5 bases each). This CDR3 spans 13 amino acids. Trimming left V 5 bases short and J 5 bases short, with 13 bases between. Per germline, CDR1 SEHNR and CDR2 FQNEAQ (reference sequence). Here the CDR3 reads CASSLTLGHEQYV. The CDR3 DNA is TGTGCCAGCAGCCTCACATTGGGACACGAGCAGTACGTC.

The gene calls are TRBV7-2 and TRBJ2-3; 7 positions match TRBD2. V lost 0 bases to trimming and J lost 1 base; unmatched junction nucleotides: 1. Germline lookup yields CDR1 SGHTA and CDR2 FQGNSA. The CDR3 length is 15 residues. The CDR3 loop reads CASSLAAGGTDTQYF. The CDR3 DNA sequence: TGTGCCAGCAGCTTAGCTGCGGGAGGCACAGATACGCAGTATTTT.

The V gene is TRBV14, the J gene TRBJ1-1; 7 nucleotides agree with TRBD1. CDR1 SGHDN and CDR2 FVKESK come from the germline V gene. V was clipped by 8 bases and J by 10 bases; unmatched bases: 13. The CDR3 spans 13 residues. CDR3 in amino acids: CASRQGQAIAAFF. CDR3 nucleotide sequence: TGTGCCAGCCGACAGGGCCAGGCGATCGCAGCTTTCTTT.

In this sample, this clone turned up a few times. This chain joins TRBV4-3 and TRBJ2-3; the D gene is possibly TRBD1 (6 bases). The V and J ends lost 3 bases and 0 bases respectively, with 13 bases between them. Germline V gene lookup returns CDR1 LGHNA and CDR2 YSLEER. This CDR3 is built from 16 residues. CDR3 in amino acids: CASSHDGQPSTDTQYF. CDR3 bases: TGCGCCAGCAGCCATGATGGACAGCCTAGCACAGATACGCAGTATTTT.

This clone was detected only a few times. This chain links TRBV25-1 with TRBJ2-2; tentatively, D is TRBD1 (5 bases). Germline assignment: CDR1 MGHDK and CDR2 SYGVNS. Trimming stripped 4 bases from V and 5 bases from J, with 5 bases between. The CDR3 covers 12 residues. For the CDR3, the DNA is TGTGCCAGCAGTGCAGGGACCGGGGAGCTGTTTTTT. Translation: CASSAGTGELFF.

V usage is TRBV30 and J usage is TRBJ1-5; 8 bases map to TRBD1. The CDR3 length is 15 residues. Germline V CDR1 and CDR2: GTSNPN, SVGIG (reference sequence). J lost 2 bases, V lost 3 bases, and 6 bases had no gene match. The CDR3 protein is CAWRETGARNQPQHF. In DNA, the CDR3 is TGTGCCTGGAGAGAGACAGGGGCGCGCAATCAGCCCCAGCATTTT.

The chain uses TRBV29-1 and TRBJ1-1, with TRBD1 identical over 8 bases. Per germline, CDR1 SQVTM and CDR2 ANQGSEA. The CDR3 loop spans 15 amino acids. The V and J ends lost 7 bases and 0 bases, in that order; junction bases with no gene match: 10. The CDR3 protein is CSAPGTGGLNTEAFF. The CDR3 bases are TGCAGCGCTCCCGGGACAGGAGGTCTGAACACTGAAGCTTTCTTT. The full variable domain, completed using reference TRBV29-1 and TRBJ1-1, is SAVISQKPSRDICQRGTSLTIQCQVDSQVTMMFWYRQQPGQSLTLIATANQGSEATYESGFVIDKFPISRPNLTFSTLTVSNMSPEDSSIYLCSAPGTGGLNTEAFFGQGTRLTVV.

This clone was detected ten times or more. The chain couples TRBV30 to TRBJ2-5, with D hard to call. The CDR3 sequence is 11 residues long. Looked up from germline, CDR1 is GTSNPN and CDR2 is SVGIG (reference sequence). The V and J ends lost 0 bases and 5 bases respectively, with 4 bases between them. CDR3 region: CAWSVIETQYF. CDR3 nucleotides: TGTGCCTGGAGTGTCATCGAGACCCAGTACTTC.

The table lists this clone with a few counts. The CDR3 here is CASSSGDNSPLHF. The CDR3 DNA reads as TGTGCCAGCAGCTCCGGGGATAATTCACCCCTCCACTTT. This sequence joins TRBV7-9 and TRBJ1-6, with D uncertain. V lost 4 bases, J lost 5 bases, and 6 bases lay in between. Germline CDR1 SEHNR, CDR2 FQNEAQ (reference sequence). The CDR3 is 13 amino acids.

The gene calls are TRBV5-1 and TRBJ2-4, with D possibly being TRBD2 (5 bases). Germline loops: CDR1 SGHRS, CDR2 YFSETQ. This CDR3 has 15 residues. V shed 0 bases and J shed 5 bases, with 12 bases lying between them. The CDR3, as DNA: TGCGCCAGCAGCTTGGTAGCCGGAGGCGAAAACATTCAGTACTTC. Its translation is CASSLVAGGENIQYF.

The rearrangement uses TRBV19 and TRBJ2-1, with 11 bases matching TRBD2. CDR1 and CDR2 (germline): LNHDA, SQIVND (reference sequence). Germline trimming cut 4 bases from V and 9 bases from J; bases unmatched to any gene: 8. The CDR3 runs 15 residues. The CDR3 DNA follows: TGTGCCAGTAGTACAACTAGCGGGAGCCTCGGTGAGCAGTTCTTC. It encodes CASSTTSGSLGEQFF.

This clone has only a few counts. The rearrangement joins TRBV20-1 to TRBJ2-5; D gene uncertain. Trimming shortened V by 7 bases and J by 0 bases, and 3 bases separated the two germline ends. Germline loops: CDR1 DFQATT, CDR2 SNEGSKA (reference sequence). The CDR3 is 10 amino acids. CDR3: CSVHQETQYF. The CDR3 nucleotides are TGCAGTGTCCACCAAGAGACCCAGTACTTC.

The chain has TRBV18 and TRBJ2-4, with D hard to call. Germline V lookup: CDR1 KGHSH, CDR2 LQKENI. There are 13 residues in the CDR3. Between the trimmed V and J ends, which lost 3 bases and 9 bases, there was a span of 12 bases. The CDR3: CASSPFSMGIQYF. The CDR3 coding sequence is TGTGCCAGCTCACCGTTCTCGATGGGCATTCAGTACTTC. Full variable domain (missing parts from reference TRBV18 and TRBJ2-4): NAGVMQNPRHLVRRRGQEARLRCSPMKGHSHVYWYRQLPEEGLKFMVYLQKENIIDESGMPKERFSAEFPKEGPSILRIQQVVRGDSAAYFCASSPFSMGIQYFGAGTRLSVL.

The chain uses TRBV5-1 and TRBJ2-5, with TRBD2 as a possible D gene (5 bases). Trimming pared 5 bases from V and 5 bases from J, leaving 16 bases between. The CDR3 runs to 14 residues. Germline V gives CDR1 SGHRS, CDR2 YFSETQ. CDR3 sequence reads: CASSPEGAGETQYF. DNA for the CDR3: TGCGCCAGCAGTCCCGAGGGAGCTGGGGAGACCCAGTACTTC.

V is TRBV7-8 and J is TRBJ2-5; 13 bases map to TRBD2. Trimming took 0 bases from V and 6 from J; bases not matched to a gene: 4. The CDR3 has 16 residues. Germline values: CDR1 SGHVS, CDR2 FQNEAQ. The DNA for the CDR3 is TGTGCCAGCAGCTTAGCGCGACTAGCGGGAGGAAAGACCCAGTACTTC. This codes for CASSLARLAGGKTQYF.

The chain couples TRBV9 to TRBJ2-5; unclear D gene. Germline values: CDR1 SGDLS, CDR2 YYNGEE. The CDR3 consists of 14 residues. Trimming removed 0 bases from V and 2 bases from J, with 8 bases in between. The CDR3 reads CASSVGPEQETQYF. CDR3 in DNA: TGTGCCAGCAGCGTAGGGCCGGAGCAAGAGACCCAGTACTTC.

This clone was detected a few times. Other DNA sequences within the sample encode an identical CDR3. The CDR3 here is CASSVDRNYGYTF. The CDR3, as DNA: TGTGCCAGCAGCGTCGACAGAAACTATGGCTACACCTTC. V is TRBV9 and J is TRBJ1-2, with D maybe TRBD1 (5 bases). Germline CDR1 reads SGDLS; CDR2 reads YYNGEE. Deletions cut 2 bases from V and 2 bases from J, with 7 bases between. The CDR3 has 13 residues.

The rearrangement links TRBV29-1 to TRBJ1-6; maybe TRBD1 (6 bases). The CDR3 consists of 13 residues. Germline values: CDR1 SQVTM, CDR2 ANQGSEA. V dropped 7 bases and J dropped 7 bases, with 14 bases sitting between them. The CDR3 DNA is TGCAGCGCCCGAGGGGGTCCGAATTCACCCCTCCACTTT. Its translation is CSARGGPNSPLHF.